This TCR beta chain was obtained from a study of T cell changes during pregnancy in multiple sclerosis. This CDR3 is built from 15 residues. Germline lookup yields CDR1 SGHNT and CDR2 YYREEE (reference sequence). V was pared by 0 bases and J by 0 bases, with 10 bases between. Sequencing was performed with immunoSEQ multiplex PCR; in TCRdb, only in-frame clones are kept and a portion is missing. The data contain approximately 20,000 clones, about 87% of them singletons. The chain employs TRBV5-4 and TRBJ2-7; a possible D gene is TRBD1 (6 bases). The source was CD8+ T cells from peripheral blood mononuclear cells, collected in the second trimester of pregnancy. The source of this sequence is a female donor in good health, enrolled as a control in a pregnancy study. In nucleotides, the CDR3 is TGTGCCAGCAGCTTGGAACAGGGCCGCTCCTACGAGCAGTACTTC. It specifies CASSLEQGRSYEQYF.